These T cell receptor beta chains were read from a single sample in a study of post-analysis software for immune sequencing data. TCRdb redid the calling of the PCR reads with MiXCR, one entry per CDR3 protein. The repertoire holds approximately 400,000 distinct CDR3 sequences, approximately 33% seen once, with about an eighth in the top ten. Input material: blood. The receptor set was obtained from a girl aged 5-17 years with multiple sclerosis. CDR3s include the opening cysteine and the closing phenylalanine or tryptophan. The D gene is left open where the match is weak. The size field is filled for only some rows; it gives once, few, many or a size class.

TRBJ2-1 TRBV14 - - TGTGCCAGCAGCCAAGATTCTTTTGGGGGGACATTGGCCGGACTTGAGCAGTTCTTC CASSQDSFGGTLAGLEQFF
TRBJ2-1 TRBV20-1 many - TGCAGTGCCGTAGGAAATGAGCAGTTCTTC CSAVGNEQFF
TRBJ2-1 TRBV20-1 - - TGCAGTGCTATTGGAAGGGGGTCGTACTACAATGAGCAGTTCTTC CSAIGRGSYYNEQFF
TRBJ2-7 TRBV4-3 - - TGCGCCAGCAGCCAAGGACCCCCCATGACAGGATACTACGAGCAGTACTTC CASSQGPPMTGYYEQYF
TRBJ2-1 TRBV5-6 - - TGTGCCAGCAGCTTACTACAGGGAAGTGAGCAGTTCTTC CASSLLQGSEQFF
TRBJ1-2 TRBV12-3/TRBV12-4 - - TGTGCCAGCAGTTTAAGTAGCCGCGAAGAGGGCTATGGCTACACCTTC CASSLSSREEGYGYTF
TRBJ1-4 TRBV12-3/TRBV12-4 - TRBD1 TGTGCCAGCACCCGGGGACAGCCTAATGAAAAACTGTTTTTT CASTRGQPNEKLFF
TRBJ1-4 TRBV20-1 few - TGCAGTGCGGAACCTGGAGGTTACGAAAAACTGTTTTTT CSAEPGGYEKLFF
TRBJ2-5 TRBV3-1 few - TGTGCCAGCAGCCGGAGTAAAAACAGCAGACAAGAGACCCAGTACTTC CASSRSKNSRQETQYF
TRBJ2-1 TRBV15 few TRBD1 TGTGCCACCAGCAGAGATAGCGCGACAGGGACCGATGAGCAGTTCTTC CATSRDSATGTDEQFF
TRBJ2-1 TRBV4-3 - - TGCGCCTCTCCTAAGCCAAATGAGCAGTTCTTC CASPKPNEQFF
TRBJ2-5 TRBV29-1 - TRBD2 TGCAGCGCCCTGCGGGGGATCCAAGAGACCCAGTACTTC CSALRGIQETQYF
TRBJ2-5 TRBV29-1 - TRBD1 TGCAGCGTTGAGTCCAGGGGGCGATGGCAGACCCAGTACTTC CSVESRGRWQTQYF
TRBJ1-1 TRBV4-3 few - TGCGCCAGCAGCCAAGAAGGGGGTTGGAGCACTGAAGCTTTCTTT CASSQEGGWSTEAFF
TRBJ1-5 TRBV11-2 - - TGTGCCAGCAGCTTACATTCTTGGCAGCCCCAGCATTTT CASSLHSWQPQHF
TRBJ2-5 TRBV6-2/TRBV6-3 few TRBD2 TGTGCCAGCAGTGTCCTAGCGGGACCCCAAGAGACCCAGTACTTC CASSVLAGPQETQYF
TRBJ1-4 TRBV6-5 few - TGTGCCAGCAGTTACTCGGAAACTACAGTAGAAAAACTGTTTTTT CASSYSETTVEKLFF
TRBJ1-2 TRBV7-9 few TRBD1 TGTGCCAGCAGCTACCAGGGGGCCGATGGCTACACCTTC CASSYQGADGYTF
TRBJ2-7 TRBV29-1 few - TGCAGCGCCGATGGGCTACAGGGTTCGGCCTCCTACGAGCAGTACTTC CSADGLQGSASYEQYF
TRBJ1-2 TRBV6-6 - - TGTGCCAGCAGTCGCGGACAGACGGGCTATGGCTACACCTTC CASSRGQTGYGYTF
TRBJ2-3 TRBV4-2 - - TGTGCCACGGGCCATGATACGCAGTATTTT CATGHDTQYF
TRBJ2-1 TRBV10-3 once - TGTGCCATCAGTGAGTCGACCGGTGCCAACAATGAGCAGTTCTTC CAISESTGANNEQFF
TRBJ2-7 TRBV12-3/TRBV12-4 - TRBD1 TGTGCCAGCAGTCACCTTCGGACAGGGTGGGTAAGCGAGCAGTACTTC CASSHLRTGWVSEQYF
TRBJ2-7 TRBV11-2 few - TGTGCCAGCAGCTCCTACCCGACTGGTTTTGAGTCCTACGAGCAGTACTTC CASSSYPTGFESYEQYF
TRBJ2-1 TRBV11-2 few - TGTGCCAGCAGCCCCCCCAATGAGCAGTTCTTC CASSPPNEQFF
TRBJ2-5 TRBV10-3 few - TGTGCCACTGCCGAGGTAGAAGAGACCCAGTACTTC CATAEVEETQYF
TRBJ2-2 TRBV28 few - TGTGCCAGCAGTTTTGAAGGAGGGGTTGGCACCGGGGAGCTGTTTTTT CASSFEGGVGTGELFF
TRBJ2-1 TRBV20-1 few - TGCAGTGCTAGAGGTCTCGGCTACAATGAGCAGTTCTTC CSARGLGYNEQFF
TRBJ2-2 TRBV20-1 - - TGCAGTGCTAGAGGCCCGGGGAACACCGGGGAGCTGTTTTTT CSARGPGNTGELFF
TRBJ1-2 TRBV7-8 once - TGTGCCAGCAGCTCTAGGAGCCTCGGGGCCACCGGCTACACCTTC CASSSRSLGATGYTF
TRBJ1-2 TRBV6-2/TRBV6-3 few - TGTGCCAGCAGTTACTCGTCAGTGAACTATGGCTACACCTTC CASSYSSVNYGYTF